The next 4 T cell receptor beta chains were all read from a single sample in a study of T-cell memory formation after mild COVID-19. TCRdb called the 5' RACE reads again in MiXCR, with one record for every CDR3 protein. The data contain approximately 570,000 distinct CDR3 sequences, around 17% of them singletons. Sequenced sample: PBMCs or a T cell subset sorted from them (not recorded which). These receptors all stem from an adult woman who had mild COVID-19 (a few samples of this study predate the infection). Cell type and time point are not known.

This clonotype has a handful of counts. This sequence joins TRBV5-1 and TRBJ2-7, with 9 bases fitting TRBD1. The CDR3 is made up of 15 amino acids. Losses at the gene ends were 0 bases for V and 3 bases for J; bases not matched to a gene: 4. Per the germline V gene, CDR1 is SGHRS and CDR2 is YFSETQ. The DNA of the CDR3 is TGCGCCAGCAGCTTGGGCTCGGACAGGGGCTACGAGCAGTACTTC. Its translation is CASSLGSDRGYEQYF.

This chain joins TRBV27 and TRBJ2-1; maybe TRBD2 (5 bases). Germline V CDR1 and CDR2: MNHEY, SMNVEV (reference sequence). The germline V and J ends were trimmed by 8 bases and 2 bases, with 10 bases remaining between them. The length of the CDR3 is 13 residues. CDR3 sequence reads: CASRRRPYNEQFF. CDR3 bases: TGTGCCAGCCGCCGGAGGCCCTACAATGAGCAGTTCTTC.

The chain joins TRBV7-9 to TRBJ2-3; no definite D call. This CDR3 comprises 15 residues. CDR1 SEHNR and CDR2 FQNEAQ come from the germline V gene (reference sequence). V was pared by 4 bases and J by 4 bases, with 15 bases between. The CDR3 nucleotides read TGTGCCAGCAGCTCCCCCCCAGTTTCGGCAGATACGCAGTATTTT. It codes for CASSSPPVSADTQYF.

In this sample, this clonotype turned up a few times. The chain has TRBV27 and TRBJ2-3, with 8 positions matching TRBD2. CDR3 length: 16 amino acids. The J segment lost 6 bases and the V segment lost 3 bases, leaving 11 bases of the junction unmatched. CDR1 and CDR2 (germline): MNHEY, SMNVEV (reference sequence). DNA of the CDR3: TGTGCCAGCAGTTTCTCGACGGCGGGAGGCAGGGATACGCAGTATTTT. Residues: CASSFSTAGGRDTQYF.